Listed below are T cell receptor beta chains from one sample, sequenced in a study of T-cell reconstitution after alpha-beta-depleted transplantation in children. MiXCR, run by TCRdb on the PCR reads, gives a single entry per CDR3 protein. The data show about 200,000 distinct CDR3 sequences, with roughly 6.3% seen just once and 4.5% held by the top ten. The sample consisted of PBMCs, taken before TCRalphabeta/CD19-depleted stem cell transplant. The receptors originated from a girl under two years old with combined immunodeficiency, due to receive a stem cell transplant. Each CDR3 is given with its conserved first and last residue. Fields, in order: clone size, J gene, D gene, V gene, CDR3 DNA, CDR3 protein. A D gene is named only where the DNA matches it firmly. A clone size is listed for some rows: how often the clone was seen (once, few, many), or a class if it is expanded.

many | TRBJ2-1 | - | TRBV11-3 | TGTGCCAGCAGCTTAACTGTGGGCCTCCGAAGTGAGCAGTTCTTC | CASSLTVGLRSEQFF
many | TRBJ2-7 | TRBD2 | TRBV5-1 | TGCGCCAGCAGCGTGACTAGCGGCAGCTCCTACGAGCAGTACTTC | CASSVTSGSSYEQYF
many | TRBJ2-3 | TRBD2 | TRBV7-6 | TGTGCCAGCAGCGCCAGCGGGGGAGATACGCAGTATTTT | CASSASGGDTQYF
many | TRBJ2-1 | - | TRBV29-1 | TGCAGCGTTGAAATAGGAGGGGAGCAGTTCTTC | CSVEIGGEQFF
many | TRBJ2-7 | TRBD1 | TRBV20-1 | TGCAGTGCTAGAAGGGACAGTCCCTACGAGCAGTACTTC | CSARRDSPYEQYF
many | TRBJ2-3 | - | TRBV12-3/TRBV12-4 | TGTGCCAGCAGTTTACTTTCAGATACGCAGTATTTT | CASSLLSDTQYF
- | TRBJ1-1 | - | TRBV11-2 | TGTGCCAGCAGCTTAGGGGGGGAGGGTACGACTGAAGCTTTCTTT | CASSLGGEGTTEAFF
many | TRBJ1-1 | - | TRBV28 | TGTGCCAGCAGGACCCGCGGGACACTGAACACTGAAGCTTTCTTT | CASRTRGTLNTEAFF
many | TRBJ1-3 | - | TRBV11-2 | TGTGCCAGCAGCTTAGAACAAGCCGGAAACACCATATATTTT | CASSLEQAGNTIYF
many | TRBJ2-1 | TRBD2 | TRBV20-1 | TGCAGTGCTAGAGTTCTAGCGGAGTACAATGAGCAGTTCTTC | CSARVLAEYNEQFF
many | TRBJ2-3 | - | TRBV3-1 | TGTGCCAGCAGCCCCGGGTCTGACATGTGGCAGTATTTT | CASSPGSDMWQYF
- | TRBJ2-3 | TRBD2 | TRBV18 | TGTGCCAGCTCACCGGCGGGAGCATCCGATACGCAGTATTTT | CASSPAGASDTQYF
- | TRBJ1-5 | TRBD1 | TRBV20-1 | TGCAGTGCTAGAGGGGACAGGCCCTCATCTGGTCACAATCAGCCCCAGCATTTT | CSARGDRPSSGHNQPQHF
many | TRBJ2-3 | - | TRBV29-1 | TGCAGCGTCCCCTCGCGGGGCCGCACAGATACGCAGTATTTT | CSVPSRGRTDTQYF